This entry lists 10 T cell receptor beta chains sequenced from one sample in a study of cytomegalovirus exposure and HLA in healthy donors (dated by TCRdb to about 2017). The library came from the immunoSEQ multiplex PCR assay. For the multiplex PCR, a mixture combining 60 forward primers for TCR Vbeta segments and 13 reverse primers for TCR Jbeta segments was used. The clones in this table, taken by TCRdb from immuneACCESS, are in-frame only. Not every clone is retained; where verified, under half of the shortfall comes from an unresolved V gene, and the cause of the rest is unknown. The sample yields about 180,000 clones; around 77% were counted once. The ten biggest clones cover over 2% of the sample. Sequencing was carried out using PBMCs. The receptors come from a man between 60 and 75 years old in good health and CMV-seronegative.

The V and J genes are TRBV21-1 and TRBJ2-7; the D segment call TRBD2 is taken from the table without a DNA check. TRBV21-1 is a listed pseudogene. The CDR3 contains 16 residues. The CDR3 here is CASSKVGSGRIHEQYF. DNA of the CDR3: TGTGCCAGCAGCAAAGTCGGATCAGGGAGGATCCACGAGCAGTACTTC.

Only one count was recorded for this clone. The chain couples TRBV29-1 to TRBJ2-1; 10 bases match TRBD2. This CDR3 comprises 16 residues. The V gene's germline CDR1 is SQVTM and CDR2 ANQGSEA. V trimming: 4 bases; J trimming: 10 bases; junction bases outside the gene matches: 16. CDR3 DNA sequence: TGCAGCGTTGCTGGTTCTATTTCCAGCGGGAGGGCCGAGCAGTTCTTC. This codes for CSVAGSISSGRAEQFF.

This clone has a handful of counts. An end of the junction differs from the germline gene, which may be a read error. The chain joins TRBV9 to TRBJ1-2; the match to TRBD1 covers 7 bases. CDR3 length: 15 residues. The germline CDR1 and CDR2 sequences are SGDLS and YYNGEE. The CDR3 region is CASSSSGTANYGYPF. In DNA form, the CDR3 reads TGTGCCAGCAGCTCTTCCGGGACAGCTAACTATGGCTACCCCTTC.

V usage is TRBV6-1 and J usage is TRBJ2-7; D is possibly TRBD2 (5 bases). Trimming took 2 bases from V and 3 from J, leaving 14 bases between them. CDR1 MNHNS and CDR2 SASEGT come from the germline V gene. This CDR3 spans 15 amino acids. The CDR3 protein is CASSEPRLPLYEQYF. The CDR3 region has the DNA TGTGCCAGCAGTGAACCCCGACTACCCCTCTACGAGCAGTACTTC.

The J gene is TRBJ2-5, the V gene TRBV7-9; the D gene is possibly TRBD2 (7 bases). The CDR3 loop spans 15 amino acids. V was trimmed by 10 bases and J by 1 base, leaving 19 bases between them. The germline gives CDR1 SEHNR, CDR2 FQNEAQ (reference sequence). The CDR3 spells CATRRGGVLQETQYF. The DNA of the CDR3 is TGTGCCACCCGAAGGGGGGGGGTCCTCCAAGAGACCCAGTACTTC.

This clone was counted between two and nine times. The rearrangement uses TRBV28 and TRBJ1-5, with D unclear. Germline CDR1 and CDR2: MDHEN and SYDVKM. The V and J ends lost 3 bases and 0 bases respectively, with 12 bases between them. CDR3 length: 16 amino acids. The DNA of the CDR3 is TGTGCCAGCAGTTTTCTCGGTCTATATAGCAATCAGCCCCAGCATTTT. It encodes CASSFLGLYSNQPQHF.

The CDR3 region has the DNA TGCGCCAGCAGCTTGGTTGGGGGCAAAAACAATGAGCAGTTCTTC. Encoded protein: CASSLVGGKNNEQFF. The chain recombines TRBV5-1 with TRBJ2-1, with a possible D match to TRBD1 (6 bases). The V gene lost 0 bases and the J gene lost 5 bases, with 12 bases spanning the gap. Germline lookup yields CDR1 SGHRS and CDR2 YFSETQ. The CDR3 runs to 15 residues. Combining the CDR3 with reference TRBV5-1 and TRBJ2-1 gives the whole variable domain KAGVTQTPRYLIKTRGQQVTLSCSPISGHRSVSWYQQTPGQGLQFLFEYFSETQRNKGNFPGRFSGRQFSNSRSEMNVSTLELGDSALYLCASSLVGGKNNEQFFGPGTRLTVL.

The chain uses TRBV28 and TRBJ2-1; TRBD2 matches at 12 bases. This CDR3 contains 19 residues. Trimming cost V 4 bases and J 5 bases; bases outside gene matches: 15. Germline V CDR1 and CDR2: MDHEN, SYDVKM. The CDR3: CASSSLLLAGGLRHNEQFF. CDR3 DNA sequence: TGTGCCAGCAGTTCACTTCTACTAGCGGGAGGCCTCCGCCACAATGAGCAGTTCTTC.

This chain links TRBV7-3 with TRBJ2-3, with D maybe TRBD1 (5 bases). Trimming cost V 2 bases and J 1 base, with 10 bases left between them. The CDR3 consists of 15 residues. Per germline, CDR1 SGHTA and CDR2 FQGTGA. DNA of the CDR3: TGTGCCAGCAGCTTAGGGCTAGGGGGCACAGATACGCAGTATTTT. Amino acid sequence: CASSLGLGGTDTQYF. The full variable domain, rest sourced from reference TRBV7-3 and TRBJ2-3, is GAGVSQTPSNKVTEKGKYVELRCDPISGHTALYWYRQSLGQGPEFLIYFQGTGAADDSGLPNDRFFAVRPEGSVSTLKIQRTERGDSAVYLCASSLGLGGTDTQYFGPGTRLTVL.

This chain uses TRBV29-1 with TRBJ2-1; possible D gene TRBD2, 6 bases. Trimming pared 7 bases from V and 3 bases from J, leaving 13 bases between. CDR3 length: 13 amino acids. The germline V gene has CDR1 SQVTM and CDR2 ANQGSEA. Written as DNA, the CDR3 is TGCAGCGCGGAGGGTGGGGGCTACAATGAGCAGTTCTTC. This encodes CSAEGGGYNEQFF.